The text below deals with one T cell receptor (beta chain). Antigen: not known. Collection occurred without any documented infections or immune events in donors. The data are from a study of identifying expanded T cells in peripheral blood. The study, taken as a whole, reports: Across healthy donors, higher total template counts meant significantly greater roughly 2-week count variance.

Profiled with immunoSEQ multiplex PCR; TCRdb holds only in-frame clones, not every one. The sample contains some 80,000 clones, around 90% of which appear only once. CDR3 size: 13 residues. The J segment lost 4 bases and the V segment lost 6 bases, leaving 6 bases of the junction unmatched. Germline values: CDR1 KGHSH, CDR2 LQKENI. The rearrangement uses TRBV18 and TRBJ2-7; 7 nucleotides match TRBD1. The TCR originated in a person aged 18-70 years in good health. Sequenced input: blood. Here the CDR3 DNA reads TGTGCCAGCTCCCCCGGGACAGCATACGAGCAGTACTTC. Residues: CASSPGTAYEQYF.